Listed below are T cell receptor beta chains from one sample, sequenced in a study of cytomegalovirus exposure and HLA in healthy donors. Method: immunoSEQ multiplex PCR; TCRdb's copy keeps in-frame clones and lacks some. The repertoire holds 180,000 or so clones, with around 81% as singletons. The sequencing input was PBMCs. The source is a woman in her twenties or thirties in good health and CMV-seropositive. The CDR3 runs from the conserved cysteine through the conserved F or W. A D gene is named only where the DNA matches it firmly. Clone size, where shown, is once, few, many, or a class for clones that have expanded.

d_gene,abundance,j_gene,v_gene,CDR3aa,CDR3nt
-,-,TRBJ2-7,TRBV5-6,CASSLRTASYEQYF,TGTGCCAGCAGCTTGCGGACAGCCTCCTACGAGCAGTACTTC
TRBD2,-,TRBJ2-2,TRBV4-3,CASSQGLAENTGELFF,TGCGCCAGCAGCCAGGGACTAGCGGAGAACACCGGGGAGCTGTTTTTT
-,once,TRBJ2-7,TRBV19,CASSSGLTYEQYF,TGTGCCAGTAGTTCGGGACTTACCTACGAGCAGTACTTC
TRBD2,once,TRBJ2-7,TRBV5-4,CASSPWRGGLTLDEQYF,TGTGCCAGCAGCCCGTGGCGGGGGGGCCTTACACTTGACGAGCAGTACTTC
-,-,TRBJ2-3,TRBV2,CASRQDTDTQYF,TGTGCCAGCAGACAGGACACAGATACGCAGTATTTT
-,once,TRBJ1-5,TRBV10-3,CAISEGTYSNQPQHF,TGTGCCATCAGTGAGGGGACTTATAGCAATCAGCCCCAGCATTTT
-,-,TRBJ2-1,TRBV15,CATRDKGASYNEQFF,TGTGCCACGCGGGACAAGGGGGCCTCCTACAATGAGCAGTTCTTC
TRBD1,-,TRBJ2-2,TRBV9,CASSVETGPTGELFF,TGTGCCAGCAGCGTAGAGACAGGGCCAACCGGGGAGCTGTTTTTT
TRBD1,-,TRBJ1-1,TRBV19,CASTGQANTEAFF,TGTGCCAGTACTGGACAGGCTAACACTGAAGCTTTCTTT
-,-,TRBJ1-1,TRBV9,CASSVVGDTEAFF,TGTGCCAGCAGCGTAGTAGGGGACACTGAAGCTTTCTTT
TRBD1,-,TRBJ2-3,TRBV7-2,CASSLGQGRYTQYF,TGTGCCAGCAGCTTAGGACAGGGGCGGTATACGCAGTATTTT
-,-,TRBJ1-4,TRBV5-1,CASSFTGVEKLFF,TGCGCCAGCAGCTTTACGGGGGTCGAAAAACTGTTTTTT
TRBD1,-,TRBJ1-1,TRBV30,CAWSRETGAEAFF,TGTGCCTGGTCTAGAGAGACAGGGGCTGAAGCTTTCTTT
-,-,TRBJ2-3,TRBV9,CASSVGSGQDTQYF,TGTGCCAGCAGCGTAGGGTCAGGCCAAGATACGCAGTATTTT
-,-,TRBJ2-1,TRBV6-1,CASSVLAGTRGEQFF,TGTGCCAGCAGTGTCTTAGCCGGGACTCGAGGCGAGCAGTTCTTC
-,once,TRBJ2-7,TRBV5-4,CASSLSAVTGGAYEQYF,TGTGCCAGCAGCTTGAGCGCCGTAACAGGGGGGGCCTACGAGCAGTACTTC
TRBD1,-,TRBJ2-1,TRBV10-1,CASSESAGGYNEQFF,TGCGCCAGCAGTGAGTCGGCAGGGGGCTACAATGAGCAGTTCTTC
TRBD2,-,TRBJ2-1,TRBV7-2,CASSFSGLAGLHEQFF,TGTGCCAGCAGCTTCTCCGGACTAGCGGGTCTTCATGAGCAGTTCTTC
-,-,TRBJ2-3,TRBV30,CAWSGPLRTDTQYF,TGTGCCTGGTCAGGTCCCCTCAGGACAGATACGCAGTATTTT
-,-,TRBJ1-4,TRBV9,CASSVGGPANEKLFF,TGTGCCAGCAGCGTTGGGGGCCCGGCTAATGAAAAACTGTTTTTT
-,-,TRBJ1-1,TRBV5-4,CASNPGGTEAFF,TGTGCCAGCAACCCGGGAGGCACTGAAGCTTTCTTT
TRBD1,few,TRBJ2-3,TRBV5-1,CASSLGTGSGADTQYF,TGCGCCAGCAGCTTGGGGACAGGCTCAGGCGCAGATACGCAGTATTTT
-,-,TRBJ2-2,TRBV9,CASSVVSSAGELFF,TGTGCCAGCAGCGTAGTGTCTAGTGCCGGGGAGCTGTTTTTT
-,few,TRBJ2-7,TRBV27,CASSLKLWGDGYEQYF,TGTGCCAGCAGTTTAAAGCTTTGGGGGGATGGCTACGAGCAGTACTTC
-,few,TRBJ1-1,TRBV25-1,CASRKTGSNTEAFF,TGTGCCAGCAGAAAAACAGGCTCGAACACTGAAGCTTTCTTT
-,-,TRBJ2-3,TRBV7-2,CASSLGGGGDTQYF,TGTGCCAGCAGCTTGGGGGGAGGGGGGGATACGCAGTATTTT
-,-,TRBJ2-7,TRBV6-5,CASSYSVFGGSEQYF,TGTGCCAGCAGTTATTCGGTCTTTGGCGGAAGCGAGCAGTACTTC
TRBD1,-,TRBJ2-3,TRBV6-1,CASRDRGVGTDTQYF,TGTGCCAGCAGGGACAGGGGTGTCGGCACAGATACGCAGTATTTT
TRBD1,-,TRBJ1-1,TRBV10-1,CASSPETGGRTEAFF,TGCGCCAGCAGTCCCGAGACAGGGGGGCGGACTGAAGCTTTCTTT
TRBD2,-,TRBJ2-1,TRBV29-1,CSVEPRGATSGTNEQFF,TGCAGCGTTGAACCGCGGGGAGCGACTAGCGGGACCAATGAGCAGTTCTTC
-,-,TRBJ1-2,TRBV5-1,CASSPVDQAIGGYTF,TGCGCCAGCAGCCCAGTAGACCAGGCAATAGGTGGCTACACCTTC
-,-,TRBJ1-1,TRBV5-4,CASSLKQVNTEAFF,TGTGCCAGCAGCTTGAAACAGGTGAACACTGAAGCTTTCTTT
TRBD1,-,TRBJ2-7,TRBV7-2,CASSSGQGGDEQYF,TGTGCCAGCAGCTCCGGACAGGGGGGCGACGAGCAGTACTTC
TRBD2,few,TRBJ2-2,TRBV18,CASSPPGLGYTGELFF,TGTGCCAGCTCACCACCGGGACTAGGGTACACCGGGGAGCTGTTTTTT
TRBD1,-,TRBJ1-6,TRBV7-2,CASSLEGGVWDRHSPLHF,TGTGCCAGCAGCTTAGAGGGGGGTGTATGGGACAGGCATTCACCCCTCCACTTT
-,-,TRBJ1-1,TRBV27,CASRNSGAETEAFF,TGTGCCAGCAGGAACTCAGGGGCGGAAACTGAAGCTTTCTTT
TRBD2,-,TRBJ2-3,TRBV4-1,CASSQSHAGRGTSGTDTQYF,TGCGCCAGCAGCCAATCTCACGCCGGACGAGGGACTAGCGGTACAGATACGCAGTATTTT
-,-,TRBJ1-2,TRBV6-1,CASSPQLGGNYGYTF,TGTGCCAGCAGTCCCCAATTAGGAGGGAACTATGGCTACACCTTC
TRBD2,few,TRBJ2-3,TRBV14,CASSQLAGPTDTQYF,TGTGCCAGCAGCCAACTAGCGGGGCCTACAGATACGCAGTATTTT
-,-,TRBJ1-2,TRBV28,CASSFDSYGYTF,TGTGCCAGCAGTTTTGACAGCTATGGCTACACCTTC